This TCR beta chain emerged from a study of blood T cell repertoires in COVID-19. Overall study: Italy, Spain and the United States were the sources of the convalescent and acute COVID-19 samples.

In germline, CDR1 is SGHTA, CDR2 FQGTGA. CDR3 length: 14 amino acids. The ends lost 3 bases at V and 8 bases at J; junction bases unmatched: 5. Data came from immunoSEQ multiplex PCR; TCRdb stores just in-frame clones and leaves some out. The sample records some 200,000 clones, about 80% being singletons. This receptor was identified in a woman aged 55-75 years with acute or convalescent COVID-19. The source material was peripheral blood. The V and J genes are TRBV7-3 and TRBJ2-2; 8 bases fit TRBD1. The CDR3: CASSLTGVDGELFF. In nucleotides, the CDR3 is TGTGCCAGCAGCTTGACAGGGGTGGATGGGGAGCTGTTTTTT.